This TCR beta chain was sequenced for a study of regulatory T cells in long-lasting Graves disease. Findings and caveats of the study: Favoring TRBV28, TRBJ1-2 and TRBJ2-5 was a feature seen in persistent disease. Having only a small sample size may have limited accuracy.

In its sample, this clonotype was seen a few times. Its antigen is currently unknown. Building of the TCR beta libraries involved iRepertoire HTBI primers and Arm-PCR of CDR3 regions. TCRdb passed the multiplex PCR reads through MiXCR, listing each CDR3 protein once. The sample shows 300,000 or so distinct CDR3 sequences, roughly a fifth of them seen only once. Indicated time point: persistent/refractory GD, antithyroid drugs over 5 years with positive TRAb. The authors made the TCR library using RNA they extracted from PBMCs. There are 16 residues in the CDR3. Germline-derived CDR1 and CDR2 are ENHRY and SYGVKD. J gave up 5 bases and V 4 bases, and 12 bases lay outside the gene matches.

Sample: peripheral blood mononuclear cells (PBMCs), taken when the disease was refractory, from a patient treated with antithyroid drugs. The rearrangement joins TRBV10-3 to TRBJ2-7; 9 bases align to TRBD1. This sequence was found in a female donor with Graves disease. The CDR3 nucleotides read TGTGCCATCAGTGGTCCCCGGGACAGGGAATCCAACGAGCAGTACTTC. It is translated as CAISGPRDRESNEQYF.